This T cell receptor (beta chain) was sequenced in a study of CD8 T cells in ankylosing spondylitis. Findings and caveats of the study: Significantly higher representation of disease-linked clones was reported for matched ankylosing spondylitis synovial fluid.

From the 5' RACE reads, TCRdb called clonotypes with MiXCR, one entry per CDR3 protein. The sample consists of 150,000 or so distinct CDR3 sequences, approximately 9.9% of them appearing once. Concerning this clonotype: Its antigen remains unidentified.

The CDR3 sequence is 17 residues long. CDR1 and CDR2 from the germline V gene are SGHTA and FQGNSA. J lost 2 bases, V lost 5 bases, and 8 bases had no gene match. This TCR derives from a female donor with ankylosing spondylitis or in good health (not recorded which). V is TRBV7-2 and J is TRBJ2-1; 11 bases fit TRBD2. The material sequenced was blood, either unsorted or a sorted T cell fraction (not recorded which). The DNA for the CDR3 is TGTGCCAGCAGCCCCGTACTAGCGGGAGTACCCTACAATGAGCAGTTCTTC. Its translation is CASSPVLAGVPYNEQFF. Together with reference TRBV7-2 and TRBJ2-1, the CDR3 gives the full variable domain: GAGVSQSPSNKVTEKGKDVELRCDPISGHTALYWYRQSLGQGLEFLIYFQGNSAPDKSGLPSDRFSAERTGGSVSTLTIQRTQQEDSAVYLCASSPVLAGVPYNEQFFGPGTRLTVL.